The sample holds a few counts of the clone carrying this TCR beta chain. The source of the sample is a study of blood T cell repertoires in COVID-19. For the study at large: COVID-19 samples from acute and convalescent phases originated in the United States, Italy and Spain. From T cells, B-cell-depleted T cells, or PBMCs came the material, which was cDNA or gDNA.

How the authors handled the data: Researchers report that nucleated cell counts were estimated from reference gene primer amplification. Clones were sequenced by immunoSEQ multiplex PCR, and TCRdb holds only the in-frame ones, with some missing. V, J and clone size are those of that table, while D and trimming were read from the DNA. The sample consists of hundreds of thousands of clones, roughly four fifths of them appearing once. Trimming shortened V by 7 bases and J by 6 bases, and 13 bases separated the two germline ends. The CDR3 runs to 13 residues. Germline CDR1 MNHEY, CDR2 SMNVEV (reference sequence).

The rearrangement uses TRBV27 and TRBJ2-1; D possibly corresponds to TRBD2 (7 bases). Material for sequencing was peripheral blood. The receptor's source is a woman aged 50 to 60 with acute or convalescent COVID-19. CDR3 bases: TGTGCCAGCAAGGATAGGGGGGGCAATGAGCAGTTCTTC. It codes for CASKDRGGNEQFF.